One TCR beta chain is described in this entry. There are many counts of this clonotype. Its target antigen remains unknown. Per-nucleotide qualities are absent, and no much larger clonotype sits a single base away. The study reported a robust and sensitive protocol to amplify, sequence and analyze TCRs, based on 3' ligation of a UMI-containing oligonucleotide to TCR cDNA. For whole blood analysis, 2.5 ml of peripheral blood was collected from healthy adult volunteers into Tempus tubes, and RNA was extracted following the manufacturer's instructions. Before reverse transcription, total RNA that had not been cell sorted was treated with RQ1 DNase, with a target input of roughly 1 to 1,100 ng. Libraries were prepared from skin biopsies and whole blood to test how robust the pipeline was in samples where T cells are a minority population. This entry belongs to a study of naive and memory T cell subsets (dated by TCRdb to between 2016 and 2019). Regarding the complete study: The figure summarizing the skin biopsy and whole blood samples listed around ten blood donors, 7 tuberculin skin test biopsies and 3 saline control biopsies. PCR2 was typically a SYBR Green qPCR stopped at a set threshold; low-input samples could instead use end-point PCR (about 6 cycles).

The library was prepared using 5' RACE. Four rounds of PCR, run with the SP2 primer together with nested alpha and beta constant region primers, were used to amplify the ligated cDNA. For the blood and skin samples, TCR RNA was reverse transcribed with SuperScript IV using primers for the alpha and beta constant regions. An oligonucleotide carrying the Illumina SP2 primer and a UMI was ligated to the 3' end of the cDNA by means of T4 RNA ligase 1. To prevent hairpin formation, the 12-nucleotide UMI was made up of two random hexamers with an eight-base spacer between them. From the second PCR onward, the TCR alpha and beta chain libraries were handled separately, and dual indexing was used for multiplexing. After pooling, the indexed libraries were analyzed by capillary electrophoresis and sequenced on either an Illumina MiSeq or NextSeq. PhiX DNA at about 5-7.5% was added to the libraries to raise base diversity and improve cluster recognition. Under the source paper's analysis protocol: Demultiplexor pulled UMIs out of read 2, joined the UMIs with the TCR sequence from read 1, and separated reads according to sample indices. Decombinator identified V and J genes and V-J junctions and gave each TCR a five-part identifier that included V and J deletions. UMIs were used by Collapsinator to correct sequencing errors and PCR amplification heterogeneity, so that a UMI-based abundance was obtained for each TCR. CDR3Translator turned identifiers into nucleotide sequence, translated the nucleotide sequence into amino acids, and pulled out CDR3 regions based on terminal motifs. After normalization to the amount of input RNA, error-corrected alpha and beta TCR counts from blood and skin were compared. TCRdb reran the public reads through fastp at Q25 and MiXCR, keeping productive beta chains. Rows are unified per CDR3 protein, each entry keeping the most common DNA and genes. The V and J calls reflect TCRdb's pipeline rather than the authors' work. Counted in this sample were about 48,000 distinct CDR3 sequences; roughly 4.7% of them appeared once. 0.7% to 0.9% of the sample lies in the top ten.

V is reduced by 5 bases and J by 9 bases, leaving a spacing of 10 bases between them. CDR1 is given as MDHEN and CDR2 as SYDVKM, both from the germline V gene. Taken from cysteine to phenylalanine, the CDR3 has 11 residues. The entry retains the CDR3 DNA only, 33 bases that are in frame from base 1. Broad study findings and their caveats: The RNA-based method was acknowledged to be potentially sensitive to changes in TCR transcripts with T cell activation and differentiation.

This TCR was sampled from a female donor in good health. The chain is made from TRBV28 and TRBJ2-5; the D gene cannot be resolved beyond TRBD1 or TRBD2, each matching 5 bases. CDR3 sequence: CASSLPGPQYF. The nucleotides are TGTGCCAGCAGTCTCCCGGGACCCCAGTACTTC.